This T cell receptor (beta chain) was found in a study of T cells in Graves' hyperthyroidism and ophthalmopathy. The CDR3 runs to 15 residues. Germline V lookup: CDR1 SGDLS, CDR2 YYNGEE. V gave up 10 bases and J gave up 4 bases, with 24 bases separating them. Subjects aged 18 to 65 presented with newly diagnosed hyperthyroidism of less than 2 months' duration. The study left out patients who had uncontrolled infection, other autoimmune disease, pregnancy or lactation. Clinical symptoms, serum thyroxine, TRAb, thyroid ultrasound and orbital computed tomography established diagnosis. The PBMCs were taken from approximately 9.7 ml of fresh peripheral blood. It was RNA transcripts that yielded the amplified TCR beta CDR3 regions. The study used the HTBI primer set for a first-round RT-PCR of the TCR CDR3. One entry per CDR3 protein, called by TCRdb with MiXCR from the multiplex PCR reads. Of 600,000 or so distinct CDR3 sequences listed, around 15% were seen once; the top ten hold less than 4.5%.

What was sequenced was blood. The TCR originated in a woman in her twenties or thirties with Graves' hyperthyroidism. The chain carries TRBV9 and TRBJ2-7; either TRBD1 or TRBD2 may supply D (6 bases each). For the CDR3, the DNA is TGTGCCGTCCCCCGGAGGGGGACCTTTGCGTACGAGCAGTACTTC. Amino acid sequence: CAVPRRGTFAYEQYF.